This is a list of T cell receptor beta chains from one sample in a study of cytomegalovirus exposure and HLA in healthy donors. Sequencing was performed with immunoSEQ multiplex PCR; in TCRdb, only in-frame clones are kept and a portion is missing. Its table records 80,000 to 100,000 clones. The sequenced sample was PBMCs. The receptors were sampled from a woman younger than 45 in good health and CMV-seronegative. Both conserved end residues are part of each CDR3. The D gene is left open where the match is weak.

J gene: TRBJ2-3
D gene: NA
V gene: TRBV4-2
CDR3 protein: CASSQEKRTTDTQYF
CDR3 DNA: TGTGCCAGCAGCCAAGAAAAGCGGACCACAGATACGCAGTATTTT

J gene: TRBJ2-7
D gene: TRBD2
V gene: TRBV11-2
CDR3 protein: CASSLVNRLAGETYEQYF
CDR3 DNA: TGTGCCAGCAGCTTAGTGAACAGACTAGCGGGAGAAACCTACGAGCAGTACTTC

J gene: TRBJ2-7
D gene: NA
V gene: TRBV14
CDR3 protein: CASSHLTLDGGYEQYF
CDR3 DNA: TGTGCCAGCAGTCACCTGACATTAGACGGAGGCTACGAGCAGTACTTC

J gene: TRBJ1-2
D gene: TRBD1
V gene: TRBV5-4
CDR3 protein: CASRILDRGYGYTF
CDR3 DNA: TGTGCCAGCAGGATCCTAGACAGGGGCTATGGCTACACCTTC

J gene: TRBJ2-7
D gene: NA
V gene: TRBV10-3
CDR3 protein: CAISDQTRGGRSYEQYF
CDR3 DNA: TGTGCCATCAGTGACCAGACCCGGGGAGGCCGATCCTACGAGCAGTACTTC

J gene: TRBJ2-7
D gene: NA
V gene: TRBV5-4
CDR3 protein: CASSSRSGEQYF
CDR3 DNA: TGTGCCAGCAGCTCCCGGAGCGGCGAGCAGTACTTC

J gene: TRBJ2-1
D gene: TRBD2
V gene: TRBV7-9
CDR3 protein: CASISSWEGHANEQFF
CDR3 DNA: TGTGCCAGCATATCCTCCTGGGAGGGCCACGCCAATGAGCAGTTCTTC

J gene: TRBJ1-1
D gene: TRBD1
V gene: TRBV5-1
CDR3 protein: CASSPDRGNTEAFF
CDR3 DNA: TGCGCCAGCAGCCCCGACAGGGGGAACACTGAAGCTTTCTTT

J gene: TRBJ2-3
D gene: TRBD2
V gene: TRBV4-1
CDR3 protein: CASSGGGTYTDTQYF
CDR3 DNA: TGCGCCAGCAGCGGCGGGGGGACCTACACAGATACGCAGTATTTT

J gene: TRBJ2-1
D gene: NA
V gene: TRBV10-3
CDR3 protein: CAITSDGGPNEQFF
CDR3 DNA: TGTGCCATCACCTCAGACGGAGGCCCCAATGAGCAGTTCTTC

J gene: TRBJ1-4
D gene: TRBD1
V gene: TRBV6-5
CDR3 protein: CASTLDRESEKLFF
CDR3 DNA: TGTGCCAGCACCCTGGACAGGGAGAGTGAAAAACTGTTTTTT

J gene: TRBJ2-3
D gene: NA
V gene: TRBV11-2
CDR3 protein: CASSFSRDTDTQYF
CDR3 DNA: TGTGCCAGCAGCTTCAGCAGGGACACAGATACGCAGTATTTT

J gene: TRBJ2-7
D gene: NA
V gene: TRBV27
CDR3 protein: CASSGTPEGWEQYF
CDR3 DNA: TGTGCCAGCAGCGGGACTCCAGAGGGGTGGGAGCAGTACTTC

J gene: TRBJ2-7
D gene: NA
V gene: TRBV6-5
CDR3 protein: CASSHSQGWEQYF
CDR3 DNA: TGTGCCAGCAGTCACTCCCAGGGGTGGGAGCAGTACTTC

J gene: TRBJ1-3
D gene: TRBD1
V gene: TRBV7-3
CDR3 protein: CASNHSRGQSGNTIYF
CDR3 DNA: TGTGCCAGCAACCATTCGAGGGGACAGTCCGGAAACACCATATATTTT

J gene: TRBJ1-2
D gene: TRBD1
V gene: TRBV27
CDR3 protein: CASRVRTGGFDYGYTF
CDR3 DNA: TGTGCCAGCAGAGTAAGGACAGGGGGCTTTGACTATGGCTACACCTTC

J gene: TRBJ2-3
D gene: TRBD1
V gene: TRBV27
CDR3 protein: CANKVRTGGTDTQYF
CDR3 DNA: TGTGCCAACAAAGTCCGGACAGGGGGCACAGATACGCAGTATTTT

J gene: TRBJ2-7
D gene: NA
V gene: TRBV7-8
CDR3 protein: CASSPYNALAYEQYF
CDR3 DNA: TGTGCCAGCAGCCCCTACAACGCACTAGCCTACGAGCAGTACTTC

J gene: TRBJ2-7
D gene: TRBD1
V gene: TRBV5-1
CDR3 protein: CASSSDRGDYEQYF
CDR3 DNA: TGCGCCAGCAGCTCAGACAGGGGGGATTACGAGCAGTACTTC

J gene: TRBJ1-2
D gene: NA
V gene: TRBV2
CDR3 protein: CASSDYSRGSGYGYTF
CDR3 DNA: TGTGCCAGCAGTGATTATTCCAGGGGAAGCGGCTATGGCTACACCTTC

J gene: TRBJ2-2
D gene: NA
V gene: TRBV4-1
CDR3 protein: CASSQAKRQILNTGELFF
CDR3 DNA: TGCGCCAGCAGCCAAGCGAAGCGTCAGATACTGAACACCGGGGAGCTGTTTTTT

J gene: TRBJ1-2
D gene: NA
V gene: TRBV27
CDR3 protein: CASSFRGSSGYTF
CDR3 DNA: TGTGCCAGCAGTTTCAGGGGTTCCAGCGGCTACACCTTC

J gene: TRBJ2-1
D gene: NA
V gene: TRBV9
CDR3 protein: CASSVDLQGSYNEQFF
CDR3 DNA: TGTGCCAGCAGCGTAGATCTGCAGGGCTCATACAATGAGCAGTTCTTC

J gene: TRBJ1-1
D gene: NA
V gene: TRBV7-3
CDR3 protein: CASRATASNTEAFF
CDR3 DNA: TGTGCCAGCAGGGCGACAGCTTCGAACACTGAAGCTTTCTTT

J gene: TRBJ1-6
D gene: NA
V gene: TRBV14
CDR3 protein: CASSLRGWNNSPLHF
CDR3 DNA: TGTGCCAGCAGCCTTAGGGGGTGGAATAATTCACCCCTCCACTTT

J gene: TRBJ1-2
D gene: TRBD1
V gene: TRBV11-1
CDR3 protein: CASSSRTGRYGYTF
CDR3 DNA: TGTGCCAGCAGTAGCCGGACAGGGAGGTATGGCTACACCTTC

J gene: TRBJ2-7
D gene: TRBD1
V gene: TRBV5-6
CDR3 protein: CASSLGQGNYEQYF
CDR3 DNA: TGTGCCAGCAGCCTGGGACAGGGGAACTACGAGCAGTACTTC

J gene: TRBJ2-5
D gene: TRBD1
V gene: TRBV7-8
CDR3 protein: CASSKSPRQGRETQYF
CDR3 DNA: TGTGCCAGCAGCAAGAGCCCGAGACAGGGACGGGAGACCCAGTACTTC

J gene: TRBJ2-7
D gene: TRBD2
V gene: TRBV5-1
CDR3 protein: CASSVTSGSHEQYF
CDR3 DNA: TGCGCCAGCAGCGTGACTAGCGGGAGCCACGAGCAGTACTTC

J gene: TRBJ2-6
D gene: NA
V gene: TRBV7-3
CDR3 protein: CASSLLSDSEVAGANVLTF
CDR3 DNA: TGTGCCAGCAGCTTACTATCGGACTCTGAGGTGGCTGGGGCCAACGTCCTGACTTTC

J gene: TRBJ2-7
D gene: NA
V gene: TRBV6-6
CDR3 protein: CASTGGYEQYF
CDR3 DNA: TGTGCCAGCACTGGTGGTTACGAGCAGTACTTC

J gene: TRBJ1-2
D gene: NA
V gene: TRBV5-6
CDR3 protein: CASSSQGEDGYGYTF
CDR3 DNA: TGTGCCAGCAGCTCCCAGGGTGAGGATGGCTATGGCTACACCTTC

J gene: TRBJ1-1
D gene: NA
V gene: TRBV7-8
CDR3 protein: CASSLVREGTEAFF
CDR3 DNA: TGTGCCAGCAGCTTAGTAAGGGAGGGGACTGAAGCTTTCTTT

J gene: TRBJ1-5
D gene: NA
V gene: TRBV5-6
CDR3 protein: CASSQGAQPQHF
CDR3 DNA: TGTGCCAGCAGCCAAGGAGCTCAGCCCCAGCATTTT

J gene: TRBJ1-1
D gene: NA
V gene: TRBV5-1
CDR3 protein: CASSFDTRHTNTEAFF
CDR3 DNA: TGCGCCAGCAGCTTTGACACACGACATACGAACACTGAAGCTTTCTTT

J gene: TRBJ2-5
D gene: NA
V gene: TRBV29-1
CDR3 protein: CSVEDSAGPGPQYF
CDR3 DNA: TGCAGCGTTGAAGACTCTGCGGGACCTGGCCCCCAGTACTTC

J gene: TRBJ1-2
D gene: NA
V gene: TRBV5-1
CDR3 protein: CASSWGQGRYGYTF
CDR3 DNA: TGCGCCAGCAGCTGGGGTCAGGGGCGCTATGGCTACACCTTC

J gene: TRBJ1-1
D gene: NA
V gene: TRBV5-6
CDR3 protein: CASSLGWSQNTEAFF
CDR3 DNA: TGTGCCAGCAGCTTGGGGTGGTCACAGAACACTGAAGCTTTCTTT

J gene: TRBJ2-7
D gene: TRBD1
V gene: TRBV10-3
CDR3 protein: CAISESADRVEQYF
CDR3 DNA: TGTGCCATCAGTGAGTCGGCGGACAGGGTCGAGCAGTACTTC

J gene: TRBJ1-2
D gene: NA
V gene: TRBV12-5
CDR3 protein: CASGPLGETNYGYTF
CDR3 DNA: TGTGCTAGTGGTCCGTTAGGGGAAACTAACTATGGCTACACCTTC

J gene: TRBJ1-1
D gene: NA
V gene: TRBV28
CDR3 protein: CASSLGRTEAFF
CDR3 DNA: TGTGCCAGCAGTTTAGGCAGGACTGAAGCTTTCTTT

J gene: TRBJ1-6
D gene: NA
V gene: TRBV6-6
CDR3 protein: CASRSQGGSDSPLHF
CDR3 DNA: TGTGCCAGCAGGTCCCAGGGAGGGTCAGATTCACCCCTCCACTTT

J gene: TRBJ2-5
D gene: TRBD1
V gene: TRBV7-9
CDR3 protein: CASSPDRVSQETQYF
CDR3 DNA: TGTGCCAGCAGCCCGGACAGGGTATCCCAAGAGACCCAGTACTTC

J gene: TRBJ1-1
D gene: NA
V gene: TRBV29-1
CDR3 protein: CSVVEDTEAFF
CDR3 DNA: TGCAGCGTCGTGGAGGACACTGAAGCTTTCTTT

J gene: TRBJ2-1
D gene: TRBD2
V gene: TRBV7-2
CDR3 protein: CASSLARGRDDEQFF
CDR3 DNA: TGTGCCAGCAGCTTAGCTCGCGGGAGGGACGATGAGCAGTTCTTC

J gene: TRBJ2-7
D gene: NA
V gene: TRBV11-1
CDR3 protein: CASSLAGQGNEQYF
CDR3 DNA: TGTGCCAGCAGCTTAGCGGGTCAGGGTAACGAGCAGTACTTC

J gene: TRBJ2-2
D gene: NA
V gene: TRBV6-1
CDR3 protein: CASSDRGNTGELFF
CDR3 DNA: TGTGCCAGCAGTGACAGGGGGAACACCGGGGAGCTGTTTTTT

J gene: TRBJ2-5
D gene: NA
V gene: TRBV7-6
CDR3 protein: CASSLASGETQYF
CDR3 DNA: TGTGCCAGCAGCTTAGCTAGCGGTGAGACCCAGTACTTC

J gene: TRBJ1-6
D gene: NA
V gene: TRBV2
CDR3 protein: CASSQLSDSPLHF
CDR3 DNA: TGTGCCAGCAGTCAACTATCGGATTCACCCCTCCACTTT

J gene: TRBJ2-1
D gene: NA
V gene: TRBV14
CDR3 protein: CASSNQRGNEQFF
CDR3 DNA: TGTGCCAGCAGCAACCAAAGAGGGAATGAGCAGTTCTTC

J gene: TRBJ1-3
D gene: NA
V gene: TRBV6-5
CDR3 protein: CASSRGVRVNTIYF
CDR3 DNA: TGTGCCAGCAGTCGGGGGGTTCGTGTGAACACCATATATTTT

J gene: TRBJ2-5
D gene: TRBD2
V gene: TRBV10-1
CDR3 protein: CASSESSGVPRETQYF
CDR3 DNA: TGCGCCAGCAGTGAGTCCAGCGGGGTTCCCCGGGAGACCCAGTACTTC

J gene: TRBJ1-5
D gene: NA
V gene: TRBV6-1
CDR3 protein: CASSPVVGALSQHF
CDR3 DNA: TGTGCCAGCAGTCCCGTGGTAGGGGCCTTAAGCCAGCATTTT

J gene: TRBJ2-1
D gene: TRBD1
V gene: TRBV5-1
CDR3 protein: CASSWGTGANEQFF
CDR3 DNA: TGCGCCAGCAGCTGGGGGACAGGCGCCAATGAGCAGTTCTTC

J gene: TRBJ2-7
D gene: TRBD1
V gene: TRBV6-5
CDR3 protein: CASSRPGQGDYEQYF
CDR3 DNA: TGTGCCAGCAGTCGTCCTGGACAGGGAGACTACGAGCAGTACTTC